This record looks at one T cell receptor (beta chain) sequence and its context. Only in-frame clones appear in the TCRdb table, and some are missing; sequencing was by immunoSEQ multiplex PCR. The sample consists of approximately 90,000 clones, 80% to 95% of them appearing once. The sample belongs to a study of T cell changes during pregnancy in multiple sclerosis. Trimming cost V 0 bases and J 8 bases, with 16 bases left between them. CDR3 length equals 15 residues. The germline gives CDR1 LGHNT, CDR2 FRNRAP. This TCR was sampled from a female donor with multiple sclerosis, enrolled in a pregnancy study. Sequencing used peripheral blood, obtained after pregnancy. The V call is TRBV12-5, the J call TRBJ1-1; tentative D call: TRBD1 (6 bases). The CDR3 nucleotides are TGTGCTAGTGGTTTGGTTTTACAGGGTACATACGAAGCTTTCTTT. This encodes CASGLVLQGTYEAFF.